This TCR beta chain came from a study of shared clonotypes between healthy human individuals. This clone has only a few counts. The naive CD8 subset, CD45RO-negative cells positively selected for CCR7, excluded terminally differentiated effector memory CD45RA+ cells. Clones were sequenced by immunoSEQ multiplex PCR, and TCRdb holds only the in-frame ones, with some missing. The sample records roughly 1,800,000 clones, roughly 95% being singletons. CDR3 length: 13 residues. V was cut by 7 bases and J by 8 bases, with 15 bases left in between. Germline V gene data show CDR1 as LNHDA and CDR2 as SQIVND (reference sequence).

V gene TRBV19 combines with J gene TRBJ2-1; D gene ambiguous. The TCR originated in a man aged 18 to 30 in good health. Material: naive CD8+ T cells sorted from blood. CDR3 DNA: TGTGCCAGTATAAGCGCTTGGAAGGATGAGCAGTTCTTC. Protein product: CASISAWKDEQFF.